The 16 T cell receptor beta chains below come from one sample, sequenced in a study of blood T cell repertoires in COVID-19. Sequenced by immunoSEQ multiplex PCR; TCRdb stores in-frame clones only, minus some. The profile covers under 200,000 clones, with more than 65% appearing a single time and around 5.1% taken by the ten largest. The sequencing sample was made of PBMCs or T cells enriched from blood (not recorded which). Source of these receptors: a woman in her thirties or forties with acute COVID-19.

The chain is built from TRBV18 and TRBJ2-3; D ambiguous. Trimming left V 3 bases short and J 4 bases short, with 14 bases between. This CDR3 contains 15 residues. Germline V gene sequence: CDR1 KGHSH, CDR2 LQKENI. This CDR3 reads CASSPTYQQSDTQYF. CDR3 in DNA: TGTGCCAGCTCACCTACCTATCAACAGTCAGATACGCAGTATTTT.

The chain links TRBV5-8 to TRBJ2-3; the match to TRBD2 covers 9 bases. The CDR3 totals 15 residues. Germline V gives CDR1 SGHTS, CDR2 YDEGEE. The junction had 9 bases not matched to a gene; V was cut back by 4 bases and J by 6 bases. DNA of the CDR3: TGTGCCAGCAGCCGGGTGGTAGCGGGAGCGGATACGCAGTATTTT. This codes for CASSRVVAGADTQYF. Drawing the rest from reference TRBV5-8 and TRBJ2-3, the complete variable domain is EAGVTQSPTHLIKTRGQQATLRCSPISGHTSVYWYQQALGLGLQFLLWYDEGEERNRGNFPPRFSGRQFPNYSSELNVNALELEDSALYLCASSRVVAGADTQYFGPGTRLTVL.

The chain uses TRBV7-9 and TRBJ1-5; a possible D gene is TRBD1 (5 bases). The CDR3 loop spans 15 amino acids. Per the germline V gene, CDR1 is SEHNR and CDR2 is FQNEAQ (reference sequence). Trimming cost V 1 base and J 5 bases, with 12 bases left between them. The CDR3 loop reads CASSLGQGSDQPQHF. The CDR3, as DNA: TGTGCCAGCAGCTTAGGTCAGGGTTCGGATCAGCCCCAGCATTTT.

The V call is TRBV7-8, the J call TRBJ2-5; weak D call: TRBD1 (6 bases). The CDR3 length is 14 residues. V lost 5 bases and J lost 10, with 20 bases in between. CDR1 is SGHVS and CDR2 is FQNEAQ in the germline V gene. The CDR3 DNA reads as TGTGCCAGCAGCCCCGGGACAACAAGAGATGACCAGTACTTC. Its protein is CASSPGTTRDDQYF.

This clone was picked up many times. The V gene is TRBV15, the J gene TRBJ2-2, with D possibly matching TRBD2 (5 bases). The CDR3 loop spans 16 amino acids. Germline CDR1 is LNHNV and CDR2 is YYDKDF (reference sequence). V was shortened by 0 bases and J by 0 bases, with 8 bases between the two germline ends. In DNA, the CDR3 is TGTGCCACCAGCAGAGATGTGAGGGCGAACACCGGGGAGCTGTTTTTT. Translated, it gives CATSRDVRANTGELFF. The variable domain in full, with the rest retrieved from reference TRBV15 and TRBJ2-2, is DAMVIQNPRYQVTQFGKPVTLSCSQTLNHNVMYWYQQKSSQAPKLLFHYYDKDFNNEADTPDNFQSRRPNTSFCFLDIRSPGLGDTAMYLCATSRDVRANTGELFFGEGSRLTVL.

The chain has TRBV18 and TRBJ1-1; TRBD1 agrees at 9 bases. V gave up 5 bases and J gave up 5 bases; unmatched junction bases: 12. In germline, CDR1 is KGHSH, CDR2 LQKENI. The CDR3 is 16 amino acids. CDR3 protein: CASSSGTGRSRTEAFF. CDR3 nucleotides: TGTGCCAGCTCATCCGGGACAGGGAGATCTCGGACTGAAGCTTTCTTT.

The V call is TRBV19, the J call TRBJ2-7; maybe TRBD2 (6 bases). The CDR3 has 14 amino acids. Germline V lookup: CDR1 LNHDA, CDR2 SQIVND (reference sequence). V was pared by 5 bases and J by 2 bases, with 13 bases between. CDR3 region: CASSSGTATYEQYF. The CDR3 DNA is TGTGCCAGTAGTTCCGGGACTGCAACCTACGAGCAGTACTTC.

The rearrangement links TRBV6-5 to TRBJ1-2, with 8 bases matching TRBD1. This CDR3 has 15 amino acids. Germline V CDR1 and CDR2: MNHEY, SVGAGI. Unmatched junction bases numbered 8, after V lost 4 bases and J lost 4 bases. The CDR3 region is CASSFRDRRIYGYTF. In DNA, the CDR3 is TGTGCCAGCAGTTTTAGGGACAGGAGGATCTATGGCTACACCTTC.

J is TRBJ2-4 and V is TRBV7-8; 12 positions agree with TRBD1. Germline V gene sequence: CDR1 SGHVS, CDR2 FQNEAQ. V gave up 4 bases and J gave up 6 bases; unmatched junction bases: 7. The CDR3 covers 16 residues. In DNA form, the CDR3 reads TGTGCCAGCAGCTCACCGGGACAGGGGGCATCAAACATTCAGTACTTC. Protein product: CASSSPGQGASNIQYF.

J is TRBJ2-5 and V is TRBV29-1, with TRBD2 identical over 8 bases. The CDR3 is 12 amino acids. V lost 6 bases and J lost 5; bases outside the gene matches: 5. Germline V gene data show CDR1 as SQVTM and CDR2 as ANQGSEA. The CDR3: CSVGGGRETQYF. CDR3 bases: TGCAGCGTCGGGGGGGGGCGCGAGACCCAGTACTTC.

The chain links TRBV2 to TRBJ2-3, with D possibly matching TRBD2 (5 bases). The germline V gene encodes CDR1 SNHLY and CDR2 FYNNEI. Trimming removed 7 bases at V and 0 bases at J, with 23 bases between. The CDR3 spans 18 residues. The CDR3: CASTLAKFIPASTDTQYF. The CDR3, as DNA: TGTGCCAGCACTTTAGCGAAGTTTATACCCGCTAGCACAGATACGCAGTATTTT.

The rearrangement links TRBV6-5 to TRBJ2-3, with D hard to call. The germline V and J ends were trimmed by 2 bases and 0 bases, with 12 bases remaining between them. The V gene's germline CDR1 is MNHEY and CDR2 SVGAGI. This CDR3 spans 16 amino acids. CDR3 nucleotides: TGTGCCAGCAGTTACGGGCGACAAATTAGCACAGATACGCAGTATTTT. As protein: CASSYGRQISTDTQYF.

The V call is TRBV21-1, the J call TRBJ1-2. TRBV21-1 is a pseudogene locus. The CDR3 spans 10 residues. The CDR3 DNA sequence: TGTGCCAGCATCCCTTTAGGCTACACCTTC. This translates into CASIPLGYTF.

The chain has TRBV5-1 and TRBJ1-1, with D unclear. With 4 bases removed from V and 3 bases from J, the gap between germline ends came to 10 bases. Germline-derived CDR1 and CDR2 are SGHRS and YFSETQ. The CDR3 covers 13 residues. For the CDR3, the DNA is TGCGCCAGCAGCAGGTCGGAGGACACTGAAGCTTTCTTT. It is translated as CASSRSEDTEAFF.

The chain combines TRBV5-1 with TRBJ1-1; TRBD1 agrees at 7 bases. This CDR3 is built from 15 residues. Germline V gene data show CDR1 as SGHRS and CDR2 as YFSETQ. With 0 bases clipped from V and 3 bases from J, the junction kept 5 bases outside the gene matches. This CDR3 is CASSLGNRGHTEAFF. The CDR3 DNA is TGCGCCAGCAGCTTGGGCAACAGGGGACACACTGAAGCTTTCTTT. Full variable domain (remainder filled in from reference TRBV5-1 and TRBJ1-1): KAGVTQTPRYLIKTRGQQVTLSCSPISGHRSVSWYQQTPGQGLQFLFEYFSETQRNKGNFPGRFSGRQFSNSRSEMNVSTLELGDSALYLCASSLGNRGHTEAFFGQGTRLTVV.

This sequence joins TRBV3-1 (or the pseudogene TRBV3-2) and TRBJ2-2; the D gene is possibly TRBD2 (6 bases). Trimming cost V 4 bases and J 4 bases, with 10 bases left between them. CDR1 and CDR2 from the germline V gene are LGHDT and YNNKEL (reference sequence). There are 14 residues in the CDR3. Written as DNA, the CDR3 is TGTGCCAGCAGCCTTCGGGAGATCACCGGGGAGCTGTTTTTT. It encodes CASSLREITGELFF.